The source of this T cell receptor (beta chain) is a study of blood T cell repertoires in COVID-19. For the study at large: The United States, Italy and Spain provided the acute and convalescent COVID-19 samples. Sample material is recorded as cDNA or gDNA derived from T cells, B-cell-depleted T cells, or PBMCs.

Cohort assignment relied on participant-reported clinical history. Two consecutive negative NP/OP PCR tests, clearance, or resolved symptoms defined Cohort 3 recovery. Measured with immunoSEQ multiplex PCR; TCRdb has only the in-frame clones, and not every one. The sample carries approximately 440,000 clones, roughly 88% recorded once. The source of this sequence is a young man who had recovered from COVID-19. The material sequenced was PBMCs or T cells enriched from blood (not recorded which).

CDR3: CASSRWWQGLNNEQFF. The DNA for the CDR3 is TGTGCCAGCAGCCGCTGGTGGCAGGGGCTGAACAATGAGCAGTTCTTC. V gene TRBV21-1 combines with J gene TRBJ2-1; the D call TRBD1 from the table was never checked on the DNA. TRBV21-1 is given as a pseudogene. CDR3 length equals 16 residues.